Listed below are T cell receptor beta chains from one sample, sequenced in a study of STAT5B mutations in CD4+ large granular lymphocyte leukemia. The repertoire was sequenced with immunoSEQ multiplex PCR; TCRdb's copy has only in-frame clones and lacks some. Of some 41,000 clones in the sample, roughly 83% are singletons; the top ten hold approximately 0.3%. Sequencing was carried out using CD4+ T cells from blood buffy coats. The receptors shown here come from a human donor in good health. Each CDR3 is given with its conserved first and last residue. A D gene is named only where the DNA matches it firmly. Some rows have no size entry. The others give once, few or many, or a class for an expanded clone.

TRBV19	NA	TRBJ2-3	TRBD1	TGTGCCAGTAGTAGCCGGGACAGGGGCAAAGATACGCAGTATTTT	CASSSRDRGKDTQYF
TRBV4-2	NA	TRBJ2-2	TRBD1	TGTGCCAGCAGCCAAGGGACAGGGGACACCGGGGAGCTGTTTTTT	CASSQGTGDTGELFF
TRBV19	NA	TRBJ2-4	TRBD1	TGTGCCAGTGGGGGGACAGGGTTCGACATTCAGTACTTC	CASGGTGFDIQYF
TRBV5-1	NA	TRBJ2-3	TRBD2	TGCGCCAGCGGCGGGGGTCTCGCAGATACGCAGTATTTT	CASGGGLADTQYF
TRBV12-5	NA	TRBJ2-5	NA	TGTGCTAGCGCCCCCTTAAACCAAGAGACCCAGTACTTC	CASAPLNQETQYF
TRBV7-3	NA	TRBJ1-1	NA	TGTGCCAGCAGCTTAACAGGGAGTACTGAAGCTTTCTTT	CASSLTGSTEAFF
TRBV6-4	NA	TRBJ2-6	TRBD1	TGTGCCAGCAGAGAGACAGGGGTTGGGGCCAACGTCCTGACTTTC	CASRETGVGANVLTF
TRBV5-1	NA	TRBJ2-3	TRBD1	TGCGCCAGCAGCCCCGGGACAGGCCGCCGGACAGATACGCAGTATTTT	CASSPGTGRRTDTQYF
TRBV19	few	TRBJ1-6	NA	TGTGCCAGTAGTATACTACTTATGGACGCGGAAAGTTCACCCCTCCACTTT	CASSILLMDAESSPLHF
TRBV6-1	NA	TRBJ2-3	NA	TGTGCCAGCAGTGAGGGAGCCAGTACGCAGTATTTT	CASSEGASTQYF
TRBV5-1	NA	TRBJ1-1	NA	TGCGCCAGCAGCTCGGGACAATTGAACACTGAAGCTTTCTTT	CASSSGQLNTEAFF
TRBV27	once	TRBJ2-3	NA	TGTGCCAGCAGGAGCACAGATACGCAGTATTTT	CASRSTDTQYF
TRBV16	few	TRBJ2-7	NA	TGTGCCAGCAGCCTCGACGACAGGACGTCCTACGAGCAGTACTTC	CASSLDDRTSYEQYF
TRBV10-2	NA	TRBJ2-1	TRBD2	TGCGCCAGCCGGATGGCGGGAGGGAGCTCCTACAATGAGCAGTTCTTC	CASRMAGGSSYNEQFF
TRBV9	NA	TRBJ1-2	NA	TGTGCCAGCAGCGTAGGTCGGCAGGGCCTCTATGGCTACACCTTC	CASSVGRQGLYGYTF
TRBV30	NA	TRBJ2-6	NA	TGTGCCTGGAGTGTAATTCCCAGTTCTGGGGCCAACGTCCTGACTTTC	CAWSVIPSSGANVLTF
TRBV7-3	NA	TRBJ2-3	NA	TGTGCCAGCAGCTTAGGGGGAGACACAGATACGCAGTATTTT	CASSLGGDTDTQYF
TRBV2	NA	TRBJ2-3	NA	TGTGCCAGCAGTTTCGGACAGGGAGGGACAGATACGCAGTATTTT	CASSFGQGGTDTQYF
TRBV4-1	NA	TRBJ2-2	NA	TGCGCCAGCAGCCAACCCGGAATCGGGGAGCTGTTTTTT	CASSQPGIGELFF
TRBV19	NA	TRBJ1-5	TRBD1	TGTGCCAGTAGTACACGACAGGGATTTGACAGCAATCAGCCCCAGCATTTT	CASSTRQGFDSNQPQHF
TRBV11-2	NA	TRBJ1-2	NA	TGTGCCAGCAGCTTAGATGCTGGGGACGCCTTAAATCCCGCGAGTGGCTACACCTTC	CASSLDAGDALNPASGYTF
TRBV2	NA	TRBJ2-1	TRBD2	TGTGCCAGCAGAGATCTACTAGCGGAGCAGTTCTTC	CASRDLLAEQFF
TRBV21-1	few	TRBJ1-6	NA	TGTGCCAGCAGCAAAGCGCTCTCCCGGATCCATAATTCACCCCTCCACTTT	CASSKALSRIHNSPLHF
TRBV4-1	NA	TRBJ2-7	NA	TGCGCCAGCAGCCACGGACGAGCCTTTTACGAGCAGTACTTC	CASSHGRAFYEQYF
TRBV28	NA	TRBJ1-2	TRBD1	TGTGCCAGCAGACGCCAGGGGGGAGCTAACTATGGCTACACCTTC	CASRRQGGANYGYTF
TRBV28	NA	TRBJ2-4	NA	TGTGCCAGCCTGAGGCCGGACGAAAACATTCAGTACTTC	CASLRPDENIQYF
TRBV7-8	NA	TRBJ1-2	NA	TGTGCCAGCAGCTTAGTCGAGGTTTCTGGCTACACCTTC	CASSLVEVSGYTF
TRBV21-1	NA	TRBJ1-5	NA	TGTGCCAGCAGCAAAACCCAGAGGACGGATTATAGCAATCAGCCCCAGCATTTT	CASSKTQRTDYSNQPQHF
TRBV19	NA	TRBJ2-7	NA	TGTGCCAGTAGTAAGGGGGATGATCGAAACGAGCAGTACTTC	CASSKGDDRNEQYF
TRBV29-1	NA	TRBJ1-2	NA	TGCAGCGTTGCGTTGGGGGGCGCCTATGGCTACACCTTC	CSVALGGAYGYTF
TRBV5-4	NA	TRBJ2-5	NA	TGTGCCAGCGGTCTAGAGCAAGAGACCCAGTACTTC	CASGLEQETQYF
TRBV6-5	NA	TRBJ2-1	NA	TGTGCCAGCAGCAACCCCCTCTCCTACAATGAGCAGTTCTTC	CASSNPLSYNEQFF
TRBV27	NA	TRBJ2-5	NA	TGTGCCAGCGCCTCTATGGGGAAGACCCAGTACTTC	CASASMGKTQYF
TRBV6-6	NA	TRBJ2-4	NA	TGTGCCAGCAAGGAGGGGGGAAGACCCAAAAACATTCAGTACTTC	CASKEGGRPKNIQYF
TRBV6-6	NA	TRBJ1-5	NA	TGTGCCACCATTAGGGCAAATAGCAATCAGCCCCAGCATTTT	CATIRANSNQPQHF
TRBV5-1	NA	TRBJ1-2	TRBD1	TGCGCCAGCAGCTCGGGAGACAGGGGGCAGAACTATGGCTACACCTTC	CASSSGDRGQNYGYTF
TRBV5-6	NA	TRBJ2-5	NA	TGTGCCAGCAACAGACAGGATCGGGAGACCCAGTACTTC	CASNRQDRETQYF
TRBV5-1	NA	TRBJ2-7	NA	TGCGCCAGCAGCTTGGCCGCAGGGACGGGGAACTACGAGCAGTACTTC	CASSLAAGTGNYEQYF
TRBV7-8	NA	TRBJ2-3	NA	TGTGCCAGCAGCTTCCGCGGAGGGGATACGCAGTATTTT	CASSFRGGDTQYF
TRBV5-1	NA	TRBJ2-3	NA	TGCGCCAGCAGGGTGAAGGCGCCGGTAGATACGCAGTATTTT	CASRVKAPVDTQYF
TRBV30	NA	TRBJ1-3	NA	TGTGCCCGGAATGGGGGATCTGGAAACACCATATATTTT	CARNGGSGNTIYF
TRBV27	NA	TRBJ2-1	TRBD2	TGTGCCAGCAGGATACCGGGGGGGCCTCAAAATGAGCAGTTCTTC	CASRIPGGPQNEQFF